This TCR beta chain appears in the sequencing data of a study of blood T cell repertoires in COVID-19. As for the study in general: Spain, Italy and the United States supplied samples that represented acute and convalescent COVID-19. The cDNA or gDNA used as material had been derived from T cells, B-cell-depleted T cells, or PBMCs.

CDR3 size: 14 residues. V was clipped by 6 bases and J by 5 bases; unmatched bases: 4. In germline, CDR1 is MNHEY, CDR2 SVGAGI. Original handling: How many nucleated cells were present was estimated from reference gene primer amplification. The repertoire was sequenced with immunoSEQ multiplex PCR; TCRdb's copy has only in-frame clones and lacks some. V and J calls plus clone size are reproduced from that table; the DNA served to infer D and trimming. The data hold over 300,000 clones, with roughly 90% observed a single time. This TCR came from a middle-aged man with acute or convalescent COVID-19. J is TRBJ1-5 and V is TRBV6-5; 10 nucleotides line up with TRBD1. Source material: peripheral blood. CDR3: CASSQGQGYQPQHF. The DNA for the CDR3 is TGTGCCAGCAGCCAGGGACAGGGGTATCAGCCCCAGCATTTT.